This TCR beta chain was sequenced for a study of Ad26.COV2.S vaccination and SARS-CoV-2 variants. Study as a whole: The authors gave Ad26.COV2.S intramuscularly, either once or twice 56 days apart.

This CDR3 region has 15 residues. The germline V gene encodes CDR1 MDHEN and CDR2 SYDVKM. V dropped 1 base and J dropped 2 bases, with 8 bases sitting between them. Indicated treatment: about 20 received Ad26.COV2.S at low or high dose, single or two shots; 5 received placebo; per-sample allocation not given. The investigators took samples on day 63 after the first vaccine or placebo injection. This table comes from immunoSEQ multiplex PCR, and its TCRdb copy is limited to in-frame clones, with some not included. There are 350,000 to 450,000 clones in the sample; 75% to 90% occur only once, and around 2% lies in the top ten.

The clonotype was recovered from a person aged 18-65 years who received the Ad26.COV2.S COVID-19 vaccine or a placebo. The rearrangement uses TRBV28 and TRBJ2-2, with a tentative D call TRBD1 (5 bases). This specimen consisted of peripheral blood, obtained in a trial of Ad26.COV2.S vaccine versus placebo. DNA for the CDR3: TGTGCCAGCAGTTTATCTACAGGCAACACCGGGGAGCTGTTTTTT. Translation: CASSLSTGNTGELFF.